This TCR beta chain was recorded in a study of T cells after yellow fever vaccination. Each CDR3 protein is one row after TCRdb ran MiXCR on the 5' RACE reads. The sample carries 95,000 to 100,000 distinct CDR3 sequences, around 5.8% recorded once. Trimming removed 1 base at V and 5 bases at J, with 9 bases between. From germline, CDR1 is LNHDA and CDR2 SQIVND (reference sequence). The CDR3 is 13 residues long. The specimen was CD8+ T cells sorted from PBMCs, collected 10 days after the yellow fever booster vaccination. The clonotype was recovered from a man younger than 35 who received the YFV17D yellow fever vaccine. The chain has TRBV19 and TRBJ2-7; TRBD2 might be the D (5 bases). The CDR3 spells CASSIVSGNEQYF. CDR3 nucleotides: TGTGCCAGTAGTATAGTCTCCGGGAACGAGCAGTACTTC.